This TCR beta chain was retrieved from a study of blood T cell repertoires in COVID-19. Study-wide background: The analysed material was cDNA or gDNA that came from T cells, B-cell-depleted T cells, or PBMCs.

The CDR3 is 15 residues long. Trimming took 3 bases from V and 6 from J, leaving 14 bases between them. Germline loops: CDR1 KGHSH, CDR2 LQKENI. Original methodology: Using reference gene primer amplification, nucleated cell counts were estimated. Data came from immunoSEQ multiplex PCR; TCRdb stores just in-frame clones and leaves some out. V and J calls and clone size are those listed in that table; D and trimming were worked out from the DNA. The sample records fewer than 70,000 clones, almost 85% being singletons. The sequence came from a man between 45 and 60 years old with active COVID-19. The rearrangement links TRBV18 to TRBJ1-4, with a possible D match to TRBD1 (6 bases). Specimen: peripheral blood. The CDR3 spells CASSPFRDIYEKLFF. The CDR3 coding sequence is TGTGCCAGCTCACCTTTCCGGGACATCTATGAAAAACTGTTTTTT.